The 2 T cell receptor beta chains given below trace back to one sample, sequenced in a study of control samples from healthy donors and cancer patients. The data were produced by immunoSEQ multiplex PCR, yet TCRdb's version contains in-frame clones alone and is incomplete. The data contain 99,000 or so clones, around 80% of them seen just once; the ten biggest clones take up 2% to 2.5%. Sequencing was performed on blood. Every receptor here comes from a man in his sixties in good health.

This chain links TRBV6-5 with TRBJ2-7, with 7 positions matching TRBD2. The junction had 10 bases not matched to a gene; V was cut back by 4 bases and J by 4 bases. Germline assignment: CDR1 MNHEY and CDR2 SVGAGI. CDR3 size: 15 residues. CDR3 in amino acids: CASSFRREAYYEQYF. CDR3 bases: TGTGCCAGCAGTTTTCGTCGGGAGGCTTATTACGAGCAGTACTTC.

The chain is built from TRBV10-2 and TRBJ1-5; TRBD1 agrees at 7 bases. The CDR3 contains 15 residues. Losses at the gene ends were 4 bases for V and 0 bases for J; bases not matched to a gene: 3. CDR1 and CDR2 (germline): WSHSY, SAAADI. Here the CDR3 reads CASSVGQLSNQPQHF. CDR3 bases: TGCGCCAGCAGTGTGGGACAGCTTAGCAATCAGCCCCAGCATTTT.